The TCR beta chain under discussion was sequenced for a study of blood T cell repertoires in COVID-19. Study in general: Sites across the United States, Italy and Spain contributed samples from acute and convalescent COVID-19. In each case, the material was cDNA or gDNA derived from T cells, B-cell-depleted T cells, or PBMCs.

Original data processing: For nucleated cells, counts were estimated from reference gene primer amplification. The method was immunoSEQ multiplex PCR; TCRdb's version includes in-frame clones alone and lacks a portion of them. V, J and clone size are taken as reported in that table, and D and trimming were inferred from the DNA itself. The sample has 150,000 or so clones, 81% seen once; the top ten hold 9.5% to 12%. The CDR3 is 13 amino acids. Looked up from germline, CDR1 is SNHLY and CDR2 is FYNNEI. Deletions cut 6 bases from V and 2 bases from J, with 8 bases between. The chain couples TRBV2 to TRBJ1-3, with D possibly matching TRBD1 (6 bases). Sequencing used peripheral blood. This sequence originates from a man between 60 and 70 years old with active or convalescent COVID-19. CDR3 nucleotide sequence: TGTGCCAGCAGCAACAGGGCTGGAAACACCATATATTTT. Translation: CASSNRAGNTIYF. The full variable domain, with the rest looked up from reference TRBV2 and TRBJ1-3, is EPEVTQTPSHQVTQMGQEVILRCVPISNHLYFYWYRQILGQKVEFLVSFYNNEISEKSEIFDDQFSVERPDGSNFTLKIRSTKLEDSAMYFCASSNRAGNTIYFGEGSWLTVV.